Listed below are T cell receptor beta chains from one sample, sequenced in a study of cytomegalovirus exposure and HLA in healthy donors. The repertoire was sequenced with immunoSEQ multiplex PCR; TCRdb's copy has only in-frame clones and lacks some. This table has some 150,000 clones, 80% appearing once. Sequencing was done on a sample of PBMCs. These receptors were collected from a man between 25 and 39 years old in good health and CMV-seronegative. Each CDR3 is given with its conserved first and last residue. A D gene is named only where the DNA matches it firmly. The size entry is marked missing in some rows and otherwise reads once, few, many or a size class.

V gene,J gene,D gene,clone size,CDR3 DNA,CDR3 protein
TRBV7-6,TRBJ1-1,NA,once,TGTGCCAGCAGCTTAGAGGGACACGCCGGGACTGAAGCTTTCTTT,CASSLEGHAGTEAFF
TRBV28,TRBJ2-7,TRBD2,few,TGTGCCAGCAGTTTATCCGGGGGGACCTACGAGCAGTACTTC,CASSLSGGTYEQYF
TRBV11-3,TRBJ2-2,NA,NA,TGTGCCAGCGGGAGGATCACCGGGGAGCTGTTTTTT,CASGRITGELFF
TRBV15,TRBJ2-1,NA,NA,TGTGCCACCAGCAGGTTTTCGTCCGGGAATGAGCAGTTCTTC,CATSRFSSGNEQFF
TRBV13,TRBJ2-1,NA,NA,TGTGCCAGCAGCCCCTCACTCTACAATGAGCAGTTCTTC,CASSPSLYNEQFF
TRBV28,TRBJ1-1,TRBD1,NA,TGTGCCAGCAGTCGGACCAGGGACAGGGGGACTGAAGCTTTCTTT,CASSRTRDRGTEAFF
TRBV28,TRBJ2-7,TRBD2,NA,TGTGCCAGCAGTTTGGAGCTAGCGGGAGCCGAGCAGTACTTC,CASSLELAGAEQYF
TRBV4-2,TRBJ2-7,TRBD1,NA,TGTGCCAGCACCCAAGAGTCAGGGGGCATGTACGAGCAGTACTTC,CASTQESGGMYEQYF
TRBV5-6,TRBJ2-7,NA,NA,TGTGCCAGCAGCTTGAAGGACAGCGAGCAGTACTTC,CASSLKDSEQYF
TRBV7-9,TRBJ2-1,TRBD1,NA,TGTGCCAGCGAGCCGGGACAGAGTTCCTACAATGAGCAGTTCTTC,CASEPGQSSYNEQFF
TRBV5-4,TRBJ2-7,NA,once,TGTGCCAGCACCCGAAGAGGCTACGAGCAGTACTTC,CASTRRGYEQYF
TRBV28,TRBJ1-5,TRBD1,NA,TGTGCCAGCGGGACAGGCTCTTTTAGCAATCAGCCCCAGCATTTT,CASGTGSFSNQPQHF
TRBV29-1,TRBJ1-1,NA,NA,TGCAGCGTGAACAGGGCGGGTGCCACTGAAGCTTTCTTT,CSVNRAGATEAFF
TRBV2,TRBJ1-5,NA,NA,TGTGCCAGCAGGATGAGGGGGAACCAGCCCCAGCATTTT,CASRMRGNQPQHF
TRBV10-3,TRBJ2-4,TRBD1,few,TGTGCCATCAGTGAGTTGAGTGACAGGGTGCAGTACTTC,CAISELSDRVQYF
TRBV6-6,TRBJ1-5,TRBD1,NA,TGTGCCAGCAGTTACAGAGGACAGGGGGCAGGTCAGCCCCAGCATTTT,CASSYRGQGAGQPQHF
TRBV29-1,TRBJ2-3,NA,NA,TGCAGCGTCAAATGGAGGGGAGATACGCAGTATTTT,CSVKWRGDTQYF
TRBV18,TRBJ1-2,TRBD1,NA,TGTGCCAGCTCCCCCGGGACAGGGGGCGACTATGGCTACACCTTC,CASSPGTGGDYGYTF
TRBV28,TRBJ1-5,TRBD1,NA,TGTGCCAGCAGTCCCGACAGGGTTGTGGGTCAGCCCCAGCATTTT,CASSPDRVVGQPQHF
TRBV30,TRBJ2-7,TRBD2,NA,TGTGCCTGGAGTGCACTCGGACTAGCGGGGGAGTACGAGCAGTACTTC,CAWSALGLAGEYEQYF
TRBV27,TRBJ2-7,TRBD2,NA,TGTGCCAGCGCTTACCGGAGGACTAGCGGGACTTCCTCCTACGAGCAGTACTTC,CASAYRRTSGTSSYEQYF
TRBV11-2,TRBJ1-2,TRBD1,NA,TGTGCCAGCGGGTCAGGGGGATATAACTATGGCTACACCTTC,CASGSGGYNYGYTF
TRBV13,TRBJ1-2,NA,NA,TGTGCCAGCAGCCCGGGACTTGGGGATCTCTATGGCTACACCTTC,CASSPGLGDLYGYTF
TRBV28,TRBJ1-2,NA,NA,TGTGCCAGCAAATACAGGGAGTACAAAGATGGCTACACCTTC,CASKYREYKDGYTF
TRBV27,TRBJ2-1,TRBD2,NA,TGTGCCAGCAGCTTCAGACTAGCGGGGGGACCCTACAATGAGCAGTTCTTC,CASSFRLAGGPYNEQFF
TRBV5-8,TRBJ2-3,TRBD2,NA,TGTGCCAGCAGCTCGGGGACTAGCGGGGGGCTTAGCACAGATACGCAGTATTTT,CASSSGTSGGLSTDTQYF
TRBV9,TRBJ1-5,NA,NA,TGTGCCAGCAGCGTAGCAAGCAATCAGCCCCAGCATTTT,CASSVASNQPQHF
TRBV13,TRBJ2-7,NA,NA,TGTGCCAGCACCAGGGGACGGTTCTACGAGCAGTACTTC,CASTRGRFYEQYF
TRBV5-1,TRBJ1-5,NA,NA,TGCGCCAGCTCCCCGGACATAGAGTTCGTGAGCAATCAGCCCCAGCATTTT,CASSPDIEFVSNQPQHF
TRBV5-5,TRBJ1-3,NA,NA,TGTGCCAGCAGCCCGGGAGGCCTTCACTCTGGAAACACCATATATTTT,CASSPGGLHSGNTIYF
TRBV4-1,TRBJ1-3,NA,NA,TGCGCCAGCAGCCAAAGACTGGCCGGAAACACCATATATTTT,CASSQRLAGNTIYF
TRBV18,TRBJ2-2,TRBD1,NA,TGTGCCAGCTCACCGGGACAGGGAAGAGCCGGGGAGCTGTTTTTT,CASSPGQGRAGELFF
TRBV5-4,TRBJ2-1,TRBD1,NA,TGTGCCAGCAGCCACGGACAGGGAGGTATGATGAATGAGCAGTTCTTC,CASSHGQGGMMNEQFF
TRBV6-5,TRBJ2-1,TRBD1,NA,TGTGCCAGCAGGCCCCGGGACAGGGACTACAATGAGCAGTTCTTC,CASRPRDRDYNEQFF
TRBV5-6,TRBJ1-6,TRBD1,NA,TGTGCCAGCAGCTTGGGGGACAGGGCCCCTAATTCACCCCTCCACTTT,CASSLGDRAPNSPLHF
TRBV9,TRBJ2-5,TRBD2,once,TGTGCCAGCAGCGTAGACGGGACGGGAGGGCAAGAGACCCAGTACTTC,CASSVDGTGGQETQYF
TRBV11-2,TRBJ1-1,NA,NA,TGTGCCAGCAGTCTAAGTGTTGGGACATACAACACTGAAGCTTTCTTT,CASSLSVGTYNTEAFF
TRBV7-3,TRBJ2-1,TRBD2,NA,TGTGCCAGCAGCCCAACCGGGACTAGCGGGGGTCCGCAGTTCTTC,CASSPTGTSGGPQFF
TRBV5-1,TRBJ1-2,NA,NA,TGCGCCAGCAGCCCCGTGGAGACGAATGGCTACACCTTC,CASSPVETNGYTF
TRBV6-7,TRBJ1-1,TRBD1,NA,TGTGCCAGCAGCCAAACAGGGGGCTGGGGGAGGACTGAAGCTTTCTTT,CASSQTGGWGRTEAFF